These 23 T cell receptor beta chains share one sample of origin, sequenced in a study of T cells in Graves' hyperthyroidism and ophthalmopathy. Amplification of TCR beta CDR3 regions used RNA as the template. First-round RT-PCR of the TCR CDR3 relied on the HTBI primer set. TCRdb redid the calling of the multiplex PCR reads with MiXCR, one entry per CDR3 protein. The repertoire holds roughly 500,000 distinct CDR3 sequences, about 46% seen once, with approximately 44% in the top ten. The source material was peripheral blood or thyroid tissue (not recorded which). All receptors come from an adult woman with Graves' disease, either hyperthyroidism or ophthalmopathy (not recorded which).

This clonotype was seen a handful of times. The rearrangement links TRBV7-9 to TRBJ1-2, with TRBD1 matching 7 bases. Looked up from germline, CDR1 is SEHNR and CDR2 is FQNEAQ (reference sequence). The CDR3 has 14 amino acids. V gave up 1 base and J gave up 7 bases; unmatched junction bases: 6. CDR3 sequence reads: CASSLDGQAAGYTF. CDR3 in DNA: TGTGCCAGCAGCTTAGATGGACAGGCGGCTGGCTACACCTTC.

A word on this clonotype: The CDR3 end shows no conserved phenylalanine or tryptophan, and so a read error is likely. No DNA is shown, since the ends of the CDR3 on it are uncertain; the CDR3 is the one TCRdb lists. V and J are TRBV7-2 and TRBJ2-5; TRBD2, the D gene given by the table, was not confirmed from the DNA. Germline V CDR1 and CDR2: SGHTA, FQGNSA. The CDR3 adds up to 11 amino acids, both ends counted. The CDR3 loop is CASSLYGRANT.

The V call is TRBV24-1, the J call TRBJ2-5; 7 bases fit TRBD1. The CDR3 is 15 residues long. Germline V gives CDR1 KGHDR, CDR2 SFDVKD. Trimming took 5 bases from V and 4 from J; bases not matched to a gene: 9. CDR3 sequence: CATSALSGTVETQYF. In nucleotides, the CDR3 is TGTGCCACCAGTGCTCTGTCCGGGACAGTAGAGACCCAGTACTTC.

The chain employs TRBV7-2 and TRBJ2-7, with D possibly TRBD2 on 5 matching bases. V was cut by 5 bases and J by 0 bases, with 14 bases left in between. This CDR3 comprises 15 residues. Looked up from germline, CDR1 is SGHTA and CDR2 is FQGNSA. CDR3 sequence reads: CASSRDERASYEQYF. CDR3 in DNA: TGTGCCAGCAGCCGCGACGAGAGGGCCTCCTACGAGCAGTACTTC.

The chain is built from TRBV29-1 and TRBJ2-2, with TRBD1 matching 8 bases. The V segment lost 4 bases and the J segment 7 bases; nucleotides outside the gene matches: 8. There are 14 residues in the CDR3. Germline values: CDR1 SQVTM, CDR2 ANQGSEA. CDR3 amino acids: CSVGQGRLVGELFF. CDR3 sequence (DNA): TGCAGCGTTGGACAGGGGCGATTAGTCGGGGAGCTGTTTTTT.

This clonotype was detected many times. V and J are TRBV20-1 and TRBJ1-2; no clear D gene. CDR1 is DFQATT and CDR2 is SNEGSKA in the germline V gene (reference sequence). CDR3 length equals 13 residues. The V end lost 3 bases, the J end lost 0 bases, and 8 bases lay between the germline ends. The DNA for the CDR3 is TGCAGTGCTAGTCGGCGGACTAACTATGGCTACACCTTC. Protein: CSASRRTNYGYTF.

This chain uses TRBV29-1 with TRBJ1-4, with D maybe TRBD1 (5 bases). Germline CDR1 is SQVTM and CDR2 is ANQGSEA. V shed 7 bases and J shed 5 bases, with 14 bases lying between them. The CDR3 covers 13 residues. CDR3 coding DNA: TGCAGCGCCCTCGGACGGACAAATGAAAAACTGTTTTTT. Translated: CSALGRTNEKLFF.

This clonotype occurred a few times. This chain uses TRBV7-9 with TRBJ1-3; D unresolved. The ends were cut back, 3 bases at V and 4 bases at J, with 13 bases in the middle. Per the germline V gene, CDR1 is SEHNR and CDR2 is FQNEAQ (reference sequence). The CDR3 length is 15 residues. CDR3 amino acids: CASSFLTESGNTIYF. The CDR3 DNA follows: TGTGCCAGCAGCTTTTTGACGGAGAGCGGAAACACCATATATTTT.

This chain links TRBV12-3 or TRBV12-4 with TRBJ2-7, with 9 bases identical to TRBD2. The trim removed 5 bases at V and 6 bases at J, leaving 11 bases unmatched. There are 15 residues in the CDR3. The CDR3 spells CASSPPPGLATEQYF. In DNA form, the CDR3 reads TGTGCCAGCAGTCCACCACCGGGACTAGCCACCGAGCAGTACTTC.

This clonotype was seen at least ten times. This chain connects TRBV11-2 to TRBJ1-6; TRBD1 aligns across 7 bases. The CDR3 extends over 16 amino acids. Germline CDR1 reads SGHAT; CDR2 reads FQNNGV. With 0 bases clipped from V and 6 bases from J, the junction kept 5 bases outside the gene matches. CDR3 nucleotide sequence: TGTGCCAGCAGCTTAGAGGCAGGGGGGAGTAATTCACCCCTCCACTTT. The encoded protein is CASSLEAGGSNSPLHF.

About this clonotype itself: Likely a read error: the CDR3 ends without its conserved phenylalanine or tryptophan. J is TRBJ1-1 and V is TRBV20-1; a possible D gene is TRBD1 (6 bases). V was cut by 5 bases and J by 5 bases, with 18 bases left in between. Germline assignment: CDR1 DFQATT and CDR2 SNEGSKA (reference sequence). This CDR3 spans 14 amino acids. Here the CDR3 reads CSAHPGGRGTEAFL. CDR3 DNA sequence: TGCAGTGCTCATCCCGGGGGGCGGGGTACTGAAGCTTTCCTT.

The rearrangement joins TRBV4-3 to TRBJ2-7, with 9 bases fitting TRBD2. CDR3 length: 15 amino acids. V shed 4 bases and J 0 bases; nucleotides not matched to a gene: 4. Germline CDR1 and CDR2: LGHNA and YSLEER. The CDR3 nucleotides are TGCGCCAGCAGCCGCCCGACTAGCGGCTCCTACGAGCAGTACTTC. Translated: CASSRPTSGSYEQYF.

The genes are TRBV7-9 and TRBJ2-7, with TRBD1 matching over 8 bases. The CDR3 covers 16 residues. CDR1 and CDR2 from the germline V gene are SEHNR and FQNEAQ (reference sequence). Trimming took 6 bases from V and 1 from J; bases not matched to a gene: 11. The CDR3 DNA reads TGTGCCAGCAGTTCCATAGACAGGGGCGCGTCCTACGAGCAGTACTTC. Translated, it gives CASSSIDRGASYEQYF.

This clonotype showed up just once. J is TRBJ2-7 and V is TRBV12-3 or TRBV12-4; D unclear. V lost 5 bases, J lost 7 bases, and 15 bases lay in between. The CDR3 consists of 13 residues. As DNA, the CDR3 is TGTGCCAGCAGTGAATGGGTAGGGAATGAGCAGTACTTC. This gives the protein CASSEWVGNEQYF.

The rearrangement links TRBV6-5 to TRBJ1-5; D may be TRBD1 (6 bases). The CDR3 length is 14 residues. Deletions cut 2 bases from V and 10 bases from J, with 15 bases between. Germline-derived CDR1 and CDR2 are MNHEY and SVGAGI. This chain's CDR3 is CASSYRGGISPQHF. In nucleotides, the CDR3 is TGTGCCAGCAGTTACAGGGGGGGAATTAGTCCCCAGCATTTT.

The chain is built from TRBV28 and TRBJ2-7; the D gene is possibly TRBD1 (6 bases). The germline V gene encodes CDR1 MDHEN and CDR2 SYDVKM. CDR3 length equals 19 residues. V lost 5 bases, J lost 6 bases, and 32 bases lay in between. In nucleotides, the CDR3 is TGTGCCAGCAGTCTGACCCATGGCCGGGACACCACCCTCGTAAGCGAGCAGTACTTC. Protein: CASSLTHGRDTTLVSEQYF.

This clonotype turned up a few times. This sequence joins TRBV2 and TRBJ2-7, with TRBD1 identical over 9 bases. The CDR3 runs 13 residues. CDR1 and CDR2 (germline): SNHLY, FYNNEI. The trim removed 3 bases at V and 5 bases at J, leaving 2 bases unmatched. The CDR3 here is CASSEGQGHEQYF. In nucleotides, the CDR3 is TGTGCCAGCAGTGAGGGACAGGGCCACGAGCAGTACTTC.

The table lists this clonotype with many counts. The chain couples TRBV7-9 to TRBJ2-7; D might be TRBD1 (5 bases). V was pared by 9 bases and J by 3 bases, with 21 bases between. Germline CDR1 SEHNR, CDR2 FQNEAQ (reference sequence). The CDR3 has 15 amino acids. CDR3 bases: TGTGCCAGAACAAAACAGGATCGAGGTGGCTACGAGCAGTACTTC. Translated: CARTKQDRGGYEQYF.

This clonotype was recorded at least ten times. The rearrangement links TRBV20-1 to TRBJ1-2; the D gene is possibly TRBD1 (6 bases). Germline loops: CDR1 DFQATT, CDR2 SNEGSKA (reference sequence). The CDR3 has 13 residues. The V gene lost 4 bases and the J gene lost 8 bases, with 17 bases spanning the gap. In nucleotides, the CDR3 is TGCAGTGCTACCCTACAGGGAACGAGGGGCTACACCTTC. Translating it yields CSATLQGTRGYTF.

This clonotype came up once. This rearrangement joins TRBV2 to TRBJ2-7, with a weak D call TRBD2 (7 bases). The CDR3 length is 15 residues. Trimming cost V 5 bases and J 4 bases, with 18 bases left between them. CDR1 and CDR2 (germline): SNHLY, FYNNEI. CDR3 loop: CASSYGGGGRYEQYF. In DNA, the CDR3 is TGTGCCAGCAGTTACGGAGGGGGAGGGAGGTACGAGCAGTACTTC.

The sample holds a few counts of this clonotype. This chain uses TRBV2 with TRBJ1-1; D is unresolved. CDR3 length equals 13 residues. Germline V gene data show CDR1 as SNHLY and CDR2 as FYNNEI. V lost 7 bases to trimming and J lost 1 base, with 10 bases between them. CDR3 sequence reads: CASIGQPNTEAFF. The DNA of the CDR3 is TGTGCCAGCATAGGGCAACCGAACACTGAAGCTTTCTTT.

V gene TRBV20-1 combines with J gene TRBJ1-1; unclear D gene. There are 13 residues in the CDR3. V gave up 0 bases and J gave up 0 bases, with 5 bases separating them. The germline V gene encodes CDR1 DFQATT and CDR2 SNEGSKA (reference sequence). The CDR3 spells CSARETLNTEAFF. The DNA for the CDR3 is TGCAGTGCTAGAGAGACTTTGAACACTGAAGCTTTCTTT.

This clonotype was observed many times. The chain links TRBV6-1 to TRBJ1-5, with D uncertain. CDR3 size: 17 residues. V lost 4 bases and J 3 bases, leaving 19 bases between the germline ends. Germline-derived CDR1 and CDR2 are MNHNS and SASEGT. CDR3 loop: CASSVPRREGNNQPQHF. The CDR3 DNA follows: TGTGCCAGCAGTGTACCCCGGCGGGAGGGTAACAATCAGCCCCAGCATTTT.